These 17 T cell receptor beta chains originate from one sample sequenced in a study of OX40 agonist ivuxolimab in advanced cancers. Clones were sequenced by immunoSEQ multiplex PCR, and TCRdb holds only the in-frame ones, with some missing. This sample yields 80,000 to 95,000 clones, of which more than 75% are seen a single time; 0.71% belongs to the top ten. Source: CD4+ or CD8+ T cells sorted from blood, taken in a trial of the OX40 agonist ivuxolimab. These receptors were taken from an adult with an advanced solid tumor such as melanoma, head and neck, liver or kidney cancer.

CDR3 nucleotides: TGTGCCTTTAGCCGGGGGCACCAAGAGACCCAGTACTTC. It is translated as CAFSRGHQETQYF. The rearrangement links TRBV30 to TRBJ2-5; the D call may be TRBD1 or TRBD2 (6 bases each). The CDR3 runs 13 residues. Germline V gives CDR1 GTSNPN, CDR2 SVGIG (reference sequence). Trimming left V 7 bases short and J 0 bases short, with 12 bases between.

The chain is built from TRBV7-6 and TRBJ2-2; the match to TRBD1 covers 11 bases. Germline V gene lookup returns CDR1 SGHVS and CDR2 FNYEAQ. V lost 4 bases and J lost 4; bases outside the gene matches: 5. The CDR3 has 16 amino acids. The CDR3 coding sequence is TGTGCCAGCAGCTGGCGGGACAGGGGGGCCACCGGGGAGCTGTTTTTT. This gives the protein CASSWRDRGATGELFF.

The chain links TRBV6-5 to TRBJ1-4; D ambiguous. The CDR3 loop spans 16 amino acids. Germline CDR1 MNHEY, CDR2 SVGAGI. The V gene lost 0 bases and the J gene lost 11 bases, with 19 bases spanning the gap. The CDR3 reads CASSYSSVSLLIKLFF. The CDR3 region has the DNA TGTGCCAGCAGTTACTCGTCGGTGTCCCTCCTGATTAAACTGTTTTTT.

The chain recombines TRBV19 with TRBJ1-5; 8 nucleotides agree with TRBD1. Germline V gene sequence: CDR1 LNHDA, CDR2 SQIVND (reference sequence). V lost 5 bases and J lost 5; bases outside the gene matches: 8. The CDR3 is made up of 15 amino acids. The CDR3 loop reads CASSGPAGGDQPQHF. The CDR3 nucleotides are TGTGCCAGTAGTGGCCCAGCAGGGGGCGATCAGCCCCAGCATTTT. The full variable domain, with the rest looked up from reference TRBV19 and TRBJ1-5, is DGGITQSPKYLFRKEGQNVTLSCEQNLNHDAMYWYRQDPGQGLRLIYYSQIVNDFQKGDIAEGYSVSREKKESFPLTVTSAQKNPTAFYLCASSGPAGGDQPQHFGDGTRLSIL.

The rearrangement joins TRBV18 to TRBJ1-4; D might be TRBD1 (5 bases). This CDR3 region has 15 residues. Trimming cost V 6 bases and J 14 bases, with 25 bases left between them. Germline loops: CDR1 KGHSH, CDR2 LQKENI. CDR3 sequence: CASSLATDPSSRLFF. CDR3 nucleotide sequence: TGTGCCAGCTCCCTCGCGACAGACCCTAGTTCGCGGCTGTTTTTT.

The rearrangement uses TRBV28 and TRBJ2-1; 11 bases fit TRBD1. V lost 2 bases to trimming and J lost 2 bases; unmatched junction nucleotides: 8. Looked up from germline, CDR1 is MDHEN and CDR2 is SYDVKM. The CDR3 covers 18 residues. CDR3 in DNA: TGTGCCAGCAGTTTAGGACAGGGGGCGGGGGGCCCCTACAATGAGCAGTTCTTC. Translated, it gives CASSLGQGAGGPYNEQFF. The variable domain in full, with the rest retrieved from reference TRBV28 and TRBJ2-1, is DVKVTQSSRYLVKRTGEKVFLECVQDMDHENMFWYRQDPGLGLRLIYFSYDVKMKEKGDIPEGYSVSREKKERFSLILESASTNQTSMYLCASSLGQGAGGPYNEQFFGPGTRLTVL.

This sequence joins TRBV6-5 and TRBJ1-3; TRBD1 is a possible D gene (6 bases). Germline CDR1 is MNHEY and CDR2 is SVGAGI. V was shortened by 2 bases and J by 0 bases, with 8 bases between the two germline ends. CDR3 length: 15 amino acids. For the CDR3, the DNA is TGTGCCAGCAGTTACGGAGGGGGCTCTGGAAACACCATATATTTT. It specifies CASSYGGGSGNTIYF.

This CDR3 is CSVEKSDRDSYNEQFF. CDR3 DNA sequence: TGCAGCGTTGAAAAGAGTGACAGGGACTCCTACAATGAGCAGTTCTTC. The V and J genes are TRBV29-1 and TRBJ2-1, with 7 bases fitting TRBD1. The CDR3 has 16 residues. Germline values: CDR1 SQVTM, CDR2 ANQGSEA. V trimming: 2 bases; J trimming: 0 bases; junction bases outside the gene matches: 7.

The CDR3 loop reads CASSPSLAGAERGEQFF. The CDR3 bases are TGTGCCAGCTCACCGTCGCTAGCGGGAGCCGAAAGGGGCGAGCAGTTCTTC. The chain links TRBV18 to TRBJ2-1; 10 bases fit TRBD2. This CDR3 has 17 residues. V was pared by 3 bases and J by 10 bases, with 15 bases of the junction left unmatched. Germline CDR1 is KGHSH and CDR2 is LQKENI.

The J gene is TRBJ2-7, the V gene TRBV28; TRBD1 matches at 10 bases. V gave up 6 bases and J gave up 1 base; unmatched junction bases: 6. CDR3 length: 15 amino acids. CDR1 and CDR2 from the germline V gene are MDHEN and SYDVKM. The CDR3 nucleotides are TGTGCCAGCAGACAAAGACAGGGGGCGTCCTACGAGCAGTACTTC. Residues: CASRQRQGASYEQYF.

The J gene is TRBJ1-5, the V gene TRBV28; D is ambiguous. Germline lookup yields CDR1 MDHEN and CDR2 SYDVKM. This CDR3 region has 15 residues. The V end was cut by 3 bases, the J end by 0 bases, with 9 bases between. The CDR3 protein is CASSFSQYSNQPQHF. CDR3 DNA: TGTGCCAGCAGTTTCTCCCAGTATAGCAATCAGCCCCAGCATTTT.

The V gene is TRBV7-9, the J gene TRBJ1-1; unclear D gene. Trimming shortened V by 3 bases and J by 1 base, and 12 bases separated the two germline ends. Germline CDR1 and CDR2: SEHNR and FQNEAQ (reference sequence). CDR3 size: 15 residues. CDR3 coding DNA: TGTGCCAGCAGCTTTGACACCCTAGGGAACACTGAAGCTTTCTTT. Translated, it gives CASSFDTLGNTEAFF. Full variable domain (remainder filled in from reference TRBV7-9 and TRBJ1-1): DTGVSQNPRHKITKRGQNVTFRCDPISEHNRLYWYRQTLGQGPEFLTYFQNEAQLEKSRLLSDRFSAERPKGSFSTLEIQRTEQGDSAMYLCASSFDTLGNTEAFFGQGTRLTVV.

The V gene is TRBV28, the J gene TRBJ2-6, with D unresolved. V gave up 0 bases and J gave up 0 bases, with 3 bases separating them. This CDR3 contains 15 residues. Per germline, CDR1 MDHEN and CDR2 SYDVKM. CDR3 in amino acids: CASSLWGSGANVLTF. The CDR3 nucleotides are TGTGCCAGCAGTTTATGGGGCTCTGGGGCCAACGTCCTGACTTTC.

The chain joins TRBV27 to TRBJ2-2, with D hard to call. Trimming removed 2 bases at V and 0 bases at J, with 10 bases between. Germline loops: CDR1 MNHEY, CDR2 SMNVEV (reference sequence). The CDR3 covers 16 residues. CDR3 protein: CASSLRSVSNTGELFF. The CDR3 DNA reads as TGTGCCAGCAGTTTACGGAGCGTTTCGAACACCGGGGAGCTGTTTTTT.

The V and J genes are TRBV6-1 and TRBJ2-1; 10 bases match TRBD2. Trimming at V came to 2 bases and at J to 12 bases, leaving 7 bases not matched to a gene. Germline V gene data show CDR1 as MNHNS and CDR2 as SASEGT. The CDR3 extends over 14 amino acids. The CDR3 nucleotides read TGTGCCAGCAGTGAAAGCGGGGGGGTGTTTCCGCAGTTCTTC. Protein product: CASSESGGVFPQFF.

The V and J genes are TRBV30 and TRBJ2-3; 7 bases are a match to TRBD1. The V gene end was trimmed by 5 bases and the J gene end by 2 bases; junction bases not matched to a gene: 4. The CDR3 consists of 13 residues. Per germline, CDR1 GTSNPN and CDR2 SVGIG (reference sequence). The CDR3 reads CAWSTGYTDTQYF. The CDR3 DNA follows: TGTGCCTGGTCGACAGGGTACACAGATACGCAGTATTTT. Full variable domain (missing parts from reference TRBV30 and TRBJ2-3): SQTIHQWPATLVQPVGSPLSLECTVEGTSNPNLYWYRQAAGRGLQLLFYSVGIGQISSEVPQNLSASRPQDRQFILSSKKLLLSDSGFYLCAWSTGYTDTQYFGPGTRLTVL.

This clone was observed a single time. The V and J genes are TRBV2 and TRBJ2-7; the D gene could be TRBD1 or TRBD2 (5 bases each). Germline CDR1 reads SNHLY; CDR2 reads FYNNEI. Trimming took 2 bases from V and 4 from J, leaving 12 bases between them. The CDR3 has 14 residues. The CDR3 loop is CASSEQGWRYEQYF. The CDR3 DNA sequence: TGTGCCAGCAGTGAACAGGGTTGGAGGTACGAGCAGTACTTC. The whole variable domain, remainder taken from reference TRBV2 and TRBJ2-7, is EPEVTQTPSHQVTQMGQEVILRCVPISNHLYFYWYRQILGQKVEFLVSFYNNEISEKSEIFDDQFSVERPDGSNFTLKIRSTKLEDSAMYFCASSEQGWRYEQYFGPGTRLTVT.